This T cell receptor (beta chain) was captured by sequencing in a study of cytomegalovirus exposure and HLA in healthy donors. Broader study findings: Later work found most CMV-associated TCR beta chains apparently HLA-restricted.

Primers for the PCR totalled 60 Vbeta and 13 Jbeta. The table came from immunoSEQ multiplex PCR; TCRdb's copy has only in-frame clones and leaves some out. The sample records under 200,000 clones, around 72% being singletons. In regard to this clone: The target antigen is unknown.

Sequenced sample: PBMCs. This receptor was taken from a man aged 45 to 65 in good health and CMV-seronegative.

As DNA, the CDR3 is TGTGCCAGCAGCCCTAGCAACGAGTACGAGCAGTACTTC. As protein: CASSPSNEYEQYF. This chain connects TRBV9 to TRBJ2-5; D is possibly TRBD2 (5 bases). The DNA end favors TRBJ2-7, so the J call may be wrong. Germline V lookup: CDR1 SGDLS, CDR2 YYNGEE. The CDR3 has 13 residues.